Listed below are T cell receptor beta chains from one sample, sequenced in a study of blood T cell repertoires in COVID-19. Only in-frame clones appear in the TCRdb table, and some are missing; sequencing was by immunoSEQ multiplex PCR. The sample yields about 240,000 clones, approximately 90% seen once. Sequenced material: PBMCs or T cells enriched from blood (not recorded which). The origin of the receptors is a man aged 40-49 years who had recovered from COVID-19. Each CDR3 is given without its conserved first and last residue.

V	J	length	CDR3
TRBV20-1	TRBJ2-7	9	SAGQDYEQY
TRBV6-4	TRBJ2-2	14	ASSEAPSGYTGELF
TRBV10-2	TRBJ1-2	13	ASSVGTGTSDGYT
TRBV5-8	TRBJ2-3	12	ASSLAGGTDTQY
TRBV2	TRBJ1-1	11	ANAGQGYTEAF
TRBV9	TRBJ2-1	15	ASSVGPGTSGWDEQF
TRBV28	TRBJ1-2	10	ASSEGVEGYT
TRBV14	TRBJ1-1	11	ASSQGQISRAF
TRBV19	TRBJ1-2	12	ASIEGARNYGYT
TRBV5-4	TRBJ2-7	12	ASSWGPQGLEQY
TRBV13	TRBJ2-3	12	ASSLGQGSDTQY
TRBV29-1	TRBJ1-2	10	SGGDSVYGYT
TRBV24-1	TRBJ2-7	15	ATSESGLAGSVGGQY
TRBV11-2	TRBJ1-1	11	ASSLSPDTEAF
TRBV4-1	TRBJ2-5	13	ASTRVAGAQETQY
TRBV4-1	TRBJ2-1	13	ASSHGRLVFYEQF
TRBV4-3	TRBJ2-1	13	ASSQDGQGTNEQF
TRBV2	TRBJ1-6	15	ASSGIRGEVGSSPLH
TRBV9	TRBJ2-3	15	ASSVGASGGGTDTQY
TRBV2	TRBJ1-5	14	ASSEPVREKSQPQH
TRBV19	TRBJ1-6	11	ASRDRDNSPLH
TRBV15	TRBJ1-6	16	ATSRGYRDRNYNSPLH
TRBV19	TRBJ2-1	13	ASSMGTSGVNEQF
TRBV6-5	TRBJ2-6	14	ASSFKTGAGANVLT
TRBV29-1	TRBJ1-2	14	SVVFARGAANYGYT
TRBV6-5	TRBJ2-6	13	ASRQTGDGANVLT
TRBV19	TRBJ1-5	13	ASSIVPGGIQPQH
TRBV7-2	TRBJ2-7	13	ASSLSATGSYEQY
TRBV15	TRBJ2-5	14	ATSRDLETGDETQY
TRBV18	TRBJ1-6	14	ASSPQAGKSDSPLH
TRBV11-2	TRBJ2-5	12	ASSLSGNEETQY
TRBV6-2/TRBV6-3	TRBJ1-2	15	ASSYKTGVYSNYGYT
TRBV6-5	TRBJ2-3	13	ASSYYGTGTDTQY
TRBV11-2	TRBJ2-1	14	ASSSGTSGSLGEQF
TRBV19	TRBJ2-4	13	ASSSPGRTKNIQY
TRBV19	TRBJ1-6	13	ASSAGQGNSSPLH
TRBV11-3	TRBJ1-2	13	ASSSDNRDTYGYT
TRBV5-6	TRBJ2-7	14	ASSLSSGWTGGEQY
TRBV18	TRBJ1-1	11	ASSVMGATEAF
TRBV7-9	TRBJ2-7	13	ASSYDSAPTYEQY
TRBV2	TRBJ2-5	15	ASPTWLTSGNQETQY
TRBV19	TRBJ2-3	16	ATLDPGLAGGRTDTQY
TRBV9	TRBJ1-5	11	ASGGEGDQPQH
TRBV7-6	TRBJ2-3	15	ASSLYGGGTPTDTQY
TRBV4-2	TRBJ2-2	13	ASRSTGGVTGELF
TRBV11-3	TRBJ2-3	13	ASSPSGGAFDTQY
TRBV5-6	TRBJ1-2	12	ASSQRDKGYGYT
TRBV28	TRBJ1-1	13	ASSLWQGAVTEAF